This is a list of T cell receptor beta chains from one sample in a study of blood T cell repertoires in COVID-19. The method was immunoSEQ multiplex PCR; TCRdb's version includes in-frame clones alone and lacks a portion of them. Of around 260,000 clones in the sample, around 86% were seen once. Sequenced sample: peripheral blood. The receptor source for this set is a woman in her 40s who had recovered from COVID-19. Both conserved end residues are part of each CDR3. D genes are given only for firm matches. Rows may omit the clone size; those that give it use once, few, many or a size class.

TRBV6-1	.	TRBJ2-3	.	CASSEIIGADTQYF	TGTGCCAGCAGTGAAATAATAGGGGCAGATACGCAGTATTTT
TRBV7-6	.	TRBJ1-1	.	CASSLAPREGDTEAFF	TGTGCCAGCAGCTTAGCGCCCCGAGAAGGGGACACTGAAGCTTTCTTT
TRBV6-6	.	TRBJ2-1	TRBD2	CASSYSMAREGNEQFF	TGTGCCAGCAGTTACTCGATGGCGCGGGAGGGCAATGAGCAGTTCTTC
TRBV5-8	.	TRBJ2-2	TRBD2	CASSPSGRGTGELFF	TGTGCCAGCAGCCCTAGCGGGAGGGGCACCGGGGAGCTGTTTTTT
TRBV30	.	TRBJ2-3	.	CAWSVGAGPRLAFADTQYF	TGTGCCTGGAGTGTTGGAGCGGGCCCAAGACTTGCTTTCGCAGATACGCAGTATTTT
TRBV18	.	TRBJ1-2	.	CASSSAGATGGYTF	TGTGCCAGCTCATCTGCAGGGGCGACGGGTGGCTACACCTTC
TRBV9	.	TRBJ1-3	TRBD1	CASSAGQGLKMSVVDTIYF	TGTGCCAGCAGCGCCGGACAGGGTTTAAAAATGTCAGTCGTAGACACCATATATTTT
TRBV19	.	TRBJ2-1	TRBD2	CASSITSGSRSYNEQFF	TGTGCCAGTAGTATTACTAGCGGGAGTCGTTCCTACAATGAGCAGTTCTTC
TRBV7-3	.	TRBJ2-1	.	CASSFRGGSSYNEQFF	TGTGCCAGCAGCTTTAGAGGAGGGAGCTCCTACAATGAGCAGTTCTTC
TRBV11-2	.	TRBJ2-1	TRBD2	CASSLGVGLAGGNEQFF	TGTGCCAGCAGCTTAGGAGTGGGACTAGCGGGAGGCAATGAGCAGTTCTTC
TRBV6-2/TRBV6-3	.	TRBJ2-1	TRBD1	CASSRGTGVRNEQFF	TGTGCCAGCAGTCGCGGGACAGGGGTAAGGAATGAGCAGTTCTTC
TRBV7-3	.	TRBJ1-1	.	CASSLSGGMGTEAFF	TGTGCCAGCAGCTTAAGTGGAGGGATGGGCACTGAAGCTTTCTTT
TRBV9	many	TRBJ1-1	TRBD1	CASSEAAGGSAFF	TGTGCCAGCAGCGAGGCCGCAGGGGGTAGTGCTTTCTTT
TRBV7-9	once	TRBJ2-3	.	CASSLGVAGITDTQYF	TGTGCCAGCAGCTTAGGGGTGGCGGGGATCACAGATACGCAGTATTTT
TRBV28	.	TRBJ1-2	TRBD1	CASSRDRATNYGYTF	TGTGCCAGCAGTAGGGACAGGGCTACAAACTATGGCTACACCTTC
TRBV2	.	TRBJ2-7	.	CASSDGINYEQYF	TGTGCCAGCAGTGACGGGATCAACTACGAGCAGTACTTC
TRBV27	.	TRBJ2-2	TRBD1	CASSLPGQGGTGELFF	TGTGCCAGCAGTTTACCGGGACAGGGCGGCACCGGGGAGCTGTTTTTT
TRBV4-1	.	TRBJ1-3	.	CASSQFPSIYF	TGCGCCAGCAGCCAATTTCCCTCCATATATTTT
TRBV2	.	TRBJ2-2	TRBD2	CASRAGEGTGELFF	TGTGCCAGCAGAGCGGGAGAGGGTACCGGGGAGCTGTTTTTT
TRBV4-2	once	TRBJ2-7	TRBD2	CASSQEGTSSYEQYF	TGTGCCAGCAGCCAAGAAGGGACTAGCTCCTACGAGCAGTACTTC
TRBV27	once	TRBJ1-3	TRBD1	CASSPDRVTGNTIYF	TGTGCCAGCAGCCCAGACAGGGTAACTGGAAACACCATATATTTT
TRBV3-1/TRBV3-2	.	TRBJ2-2	.	CASSQGLAGMVTGELFF	TGTGCCAGCAGCCAGGGGTTGGCGGGAATGGTCACCGGGGAGCTGTTTTTT
TRBV2	.	TRBJ2-5	TRBD2	CASSPGTSGRETQYF	TGTGCCAGCAGCCCCGGGACTAGCGGGAGAGAGACCCAGTACTTC
TRBV27	.	TRBJ2-3	.	CASSSHQQGSTDTQYF	TGTGCCAGCAGCTCACACCAGCAGGGGAGCACAGATACGCAGTATTTT
TRBV6-2/TRBV6-3	.	TRBJ1-4	.	CASSHAGGKLFF	TGTGCCAGCAGTCACGCCGGGGGAAAACTGTTTTTT
TRBV18	.	TRBJ2-2	TRBD2	CASSGLAGEVGELFF	TGTGCCAGCTCCGGACTAGCGGGAGAGGTCGGGGAGCTGTTTTTT
TRBV27	.	TRBJ2-7	.	CASSLFSAQPGEQYF	TGTGCCAGCAGTTTATTCTCCGCGCAGCCGGGGGAGCAGTACTTC
TRBV7-8	few	TRBJ1-1	TRBD1	CASSLAYRGGTEAFF	TGTGCCAGCAGCTTAGCGTACAGGGGGGGCACTGAAGCTTTCTTT
TRBV30	.	TRBJ1-3	.	CAWQDWTGNTIYF	TGTGCCTGGCAAGACTGGACTGGAAACACCATATATTTT
TRBV2	.	TRBJ1-4	.	CASSPEQVTNEKLFF	TGTGCCAGCAGTCCGGAACAGGTTACTAATGAAAAACTGTTTTTT
TRBV28	.	TRBJ1-2	TRBD1	CATLRTGNYGYTF	TGTGCCACTTTACGGACAGGCAACTATGGCTACACCTTC
TRBV2	.	TRBJ2-7	.	CASSDGGAGRKQYF	TGTGCCAGCAGTGACGGCGGGGCCGGTCGAAAGCAGTACTTC
TRBV7-9	once	TRBJ2-2	TRBD2	CASSLGLAGRANTGELFF	TGTGCCAGCAGCTTAGGCCTAGCGGGAAGGGCGAACACCGGGGAGCTGTTTTTT
TRBV7-9	.	TRBJ2-7	TRBD1	CASSSTGQGGYEQYF	TGTGCCAGCAGCTCTACCGGACAGGGTGGGTACGAGCAGTACTTC
TRBV3-1/TRBV3-2	.	TRBJ2-1	TRBD2	CASSSTSGSYNEQFF	TGTGCCAGCAGCTCGACTAGCGGGAGTTACAATGAGCAGTTCTTC
TRBV18	.	TRBJ2-2	TRBD1	CASSPPGQENTGELFF	TGTGCCAGCTCACCTCCGGGACAGGAGAACACCGGGGAGCTGTTTTTT
TRBV18	.	TRBJ2-3	.	CASSPENTQYF	TGTGCCAGCTCCCCGGAGAATACGCAGTATTTT
TRBV20-1	.	TRBJ1-6	.	CSASNSRNEGDSPLHF	TGCAGTGCTAGTAATTCCAGGAATGAGGGCGACTCACCCCTCCACTTT
TRBV5-1	.	TRBJ2-5	.	CASNAGAGKETQYF	TGCGCCAGCAACGCCGGGGCGGGAAAAGAGACCCAGTACTTC
TRBV2	.	TRBJ2-1	TRBD1	CACGDGTGQFF	TGTGCCTGTGGGGACGGGACAGGGCAGTTCTTC
TRBV6-2/TRBV6-3	once	TRBJ2-7	.	CASSDRLLQYF	TGTGCCAGCAGTGACCGACTTCTGCAGTACTTC
TRBV5-1	.	TRBJ2-7	.	CASMGAGPHEQYF	TGCGCCAGCATGGGGGCAGGACCCCACGAGCAGTACTTC
TRBV6-5	.	TRBJ2-1	TRBD1	CATEGQGAYGQFF	TGTGCCACCGAGGGGCAGGGGGCTTATGGGCAGTTCTTC
TRBV7-3	.	TRBJ2-7	.	CASSLKAGGSEQYF	TGTGCCAGCAGCTTGAAGGCAGGAGGTAGCGAGCAGTACTTC
TRBV6-6	.	TRBJ1-1	.	CASSRPAGDTEAFF	TGTGCCAGCAGTAGGCCGGCCGGAGACACTGAAGCTTTCTTT
TRBV6-5	.	TRBJ2-3	.	CASTPASAATDTQYF	TGTGCCAGCACCCCGGCTAGCGCAGCCACAGATACGCAGTATTTT
TRBV5-4	.	TRBJ2-3	.	CASSRQASTDTQYF	TGTGCCAGCAGTCGGCAGGCTAGCACAGATACGCAGTATTTT
TRBV6-1	.	TRBJ2-3	.	CASSEAQAARYTQYF	TGTGCCAGCAGTGAAGCCCAAGCCGCGCGTTATACGCAGTATTTT
TRBV25-1	.	TRBJ1-4	.	CASSESDEKLFF	TGTGCCAGCAGTGAATCTGATGAAAAACTGTTTTTT